The following is a T cell receptor beta chain sequence with its context. Its antigen remains undetermined. No base quality values were provided; no much bigger clone lies one nucleotide off. The entry originates in a study of STAT5B mutations in CD4+ large granular lymphocyte leukemia (dated by TCRdb to between 2021 and 2023). Study-level background: Among the healthy controls, the CDR3 'QG' motif was associated with a particular HLA allele. The TCRbeta repertoires of CD4+ T-cell large granular lymphocyte leukemia patients were compared with the TCRbeta repertoires of healthy blood donors. The purity of purified fractions was confirmed by flow cytometry on FACSCanto II or FACSVerse to exceed 95% among lymphocytes. Summary of the overall study and its limitations: TRBV06-family usage was enriched among the top patient clones (8/27) compared with healthy controls (2/35). Each patient's main leukemic clonotypes were private, but 25% of these clonotypes showed up at low frequency in the non-leukemic repertoires of other patients. Compared with healthy CD4+ repertoires, CD4-sorted patient repertoires appeared more clonal, and this difference remained even after the putative leukemic clones were removed. The data were not HLA-matched, and the relatively small sample size could explain the higher clonality seen in CD4+ compared with CD8+ T-LGLL.

The immunoSEQ assay at survey resolution was used to sequence TCRbeta rearrangements from genomic DNA. The study's processing was this. In the TCR sequencing data, the smallest productive clonotype frequency that could be detected was 2.59 x 10-5. Only productive TCRbeta rearrangements, meaning sequences that were complete and in-frame, were kept for the analyses. Clonality for each sample was calculated as Simpson clonality in the immunoSEQ Analyzer version 3.0. Based on frequency, clones were grouped as very rare, small, medium, large (1-20%) or hyperexpanded (>20%). Generation probabilities were estimated with OLGA 1.2.3, V-gene circos plots were made with VDJtools, specificities were searched in VDJdb, and CDR3 motifs were identified with GLIPH. TCRdb carries this immuneACCESS record with in-frame sequences only. Its versions omit some clonotypes, under half of them owing to an unresolved V gene in the studies checked, with the rest unexplained. V and J calls and clone size are copied from that table; D and trimming were computed from the DNA. The sample profile shows 30,000 to 40,000 clones; roughly 85% of them were found once. The ten most abundant clones make up over 1% of the sample.

V and J lose 2 bases and 5 bases, and a span of 16 bases separates them. CDR1 and CDR2, per the germline V gene, are MDHEN and SYDVKM. Measured from the cysteine to the phenylalanine, the CDR3 is 15 residues long. The DNA shown is the 45-base CDR3, in frame from base 1. Buffy coats from 35 to 40 blood donors, supplied by the Finnish Red Cross blood service, were used as healthy controls. All TCR-sequenced material derived from peripheral blood: patient blood samples and healthy donor buffy coats. Peripheral blood mononuclear cells were isolated by Ficoll-Hypaque gradient centrifugation. CD4+ cells were purified magnetically from the buffy coats of healthy controls. The Gentra Puregene Cell and Tissue kit was used to extract genomic DNA, and a Qubit 2.0 fluorometer was used to measure the amount of genomic DNA.

The sequence came from a human donor in good health. The chain links TRBV28 with TRBJ2-7; a confident D gene designation cannot be given. The specimen sequenced was CD4+ T cells from blood buffy coats. The CDR3 reads CASSLIGLAQNEQYF. Here is the DNA: TGTGCCAGCAGTTTAATAGGCCTCGCCCAGAACGAGCAGTACTTC.